Listed below are T cell receptor beta chains from one sample, sequenced in a study of blood T cell repertoires in COVID-19. The method was immunoSEQ multiplex PCR; TCRdb's version includes in-frame clones alone and lacks a portion of them. The repertoire holds a few hundred thousand clones, with roughly 90% as singletons. Material: peripheral blood. These receptors all come from a man in his sixties who had recovered from COVID-19. CDR3s include the opening cysteine and the closing phenylalanine or tryptophan. D genes are given only for firm matches. Expanded clones get a size class; other rows say once, few or many, or leave the size out.

>NA|TRBJ1-1|NA|TRBV27|16
TGTGCCAGCAGTTTAGTATGGCGGCTCATGAACACTGAAGCTTTCTTT
CASSLVWRLMNTEAFF
>NA|TRBJ1-1|NA|TRBV4-1|15
TGCGCCAGCAGCCAAGGACCGGAGACTAGAACTGAAGCTTTCTTT
CASSQGPETRTEAFF
>NA|TRBJ1-3|NA|TRBV19|15
TGTGCCAGTAGTATATCCCCCCCGGAGCACGGCACCATATATTTT
CASSISPPEHGTIYF
>NA|TRBJ2-7|TRBD1|TRBV6-5|13
TGTGCCAGCAGCCCAGGGGGCCAGCTCGAGCAGTACTTC
CASSPGGQLEQYF
>NA|TRBJ1-5|TRBD1|TRBV7-6|17
TGTGCCAGCAGCCTGGATCCGGGACAGGGAAGCAATCAGCCCCAGCATTTT
CASSLDPGQGSNQPQHF
>NA|TRBJ2-7|NA|TRBV12-3/TRBV12-4|13
TGTGCCAGCAGTCCTGGCCACTACTACGAGCAGTACTTC
CASSPGHYYEQYF
>NA|TRBJ1-1|NA|TRBV24-1|13
TGTGCCACCAGAAAGGGGCTGGGCACTGAAGCTTTCTTT
CATRKGLGTEAFF
>once|TRBJ1-1|TRBD1|TRBV15|19
TGTGCCACCAGCAGAGAGGGACAGGGGGTAGTAGGCCCGAACACTGAAGCTTTCTTT
CATSREGQGVVGPNTEAFF
>few|TRBJ2-1|NA|TRBV11-2|14
TGTGCCAGCAGCCTAAGGGGTAGGGACAATGAGCAGTTCTTC
CASSLRGRDNEQFF
>NA|TRBJ2-3|TRBD2|TRBV5-6|17
TGTGCCAGCAGCTTGGAACTAGCGGGGGGGAAGGCAGATACGCAGTATTTT
CASSLELAGGKADTQYF
>NA|TRBJ1-5|NA|TRBV7-3|12
TGTGCCAGCAGCCCCTACAATCAGCCCCAGCATTTT
CASSPYNQPQHF
>NA|TRBJ1-4|NA|TRBV6-1|13
TGTGCCAGCAGTGAATCGGGGGGGGAAAAACTGTTTTTT
CASSESGGEKLFF
>NA|TRBJ1-4|TRBD1|TRBV30|15
TGTGCCTGGAGCTTAGCCGGGACAGTCGGTGAAAAACTGTTTTTT
CAWSLAGTVGEKLFF
>few|TRBJ1-1|TRBD1|TRBV5-1|14
TGCGCCAGCTCTACGGGACAGGGGAACACTGAAGCTTTCTTT
CASSTGQGNTEAFF
>NA|TRBJ2-3|TRBD2|TRBV7-3|16
TGTGCCAGCAGCCGACAGACTAGCGGGGGGCAAGATACGCAGTATTTT
CASSRQTSGGQDTQYF
>NA|TRBJ2-5|TRBD2|TRBV3-1/TRBV3-2|19
TGTGCCAGCAGCCAAGAAAGGGTAGGACTAGCGGGGCTCCAAGAGACCCAGTACTTC
CASSQERVGLAGLQETQYF
>NA|TRBJ1-1|TRBD1|TRBV29-1|11
TGCAGCGTGGACAGGGCTACTGAAGCTTTCTTT
CSVDRATEAFF